These T cell receptor beta chains were read from a single sample in a study of T cell responses to AZD1222 COVID-19 vaccine. Only in-frame clones appear in the TCRdb table, and some are missing; sequencing was by immunoSEQ multiplex PCR. Found here are some 150,000 clones, 92% of them singletons; the top ten hold around 4.4%. The starting material was peripheral blood, obtained on day 0 of MenACWY control vaccination. The receptors shown here come from an adult in good health. CDR3s include the opening cysteine and the closing phenylalanine or tryptophan. The D gene is left open where the match is weak. Only some rows state a clone size, as once, few, many or a class for expanded clones.

14	-	TRBV7-6	TRBJ2-7	-	CASSLAGGSYEQYF	TGTGCCAGCAGCTTAGCGGGCGGTTCCTACGAGCAGTACTTC
13	-	TRBV24-1	TRBJ2-1	-	CATSEQSYNEQFF	TGTGCCACCAGTGAGCAAAGTTACAATGAGCAGTTCTTC
13	TRBD1	TRBV7-8	TRBJ1-2	-	CASSSHRGNGYTF	TGTGCCAGCAGCTCTCACAGGGGGAATGGCTACACCTTC
13	-	TRBV30	TRBJ2-5	-	CAWSAQAQETQYF	TGTGCCTGGAGCGCCCAGGCCCAAGAGACCCAGTACTTC
14	-	TRBV19	TRBJ1-5	-	CASSISDSNQPQHF	TGTGCCAGTAGTATCTCAGATAGCAATCAGCCCCAGCATTTT
15	-	TRBV19	TRBJ1-1	-	CASSIRGVMNTEAFF	TGTGCCAGTAGTATCCGGGGGGTTATGAACACTGAAGCTTTCTTT
12	-	TRBV12-3/TRBV12-4	TRBJ1-1	-	CASRPGGTEAFF	TGTGCCAGCAGACCGGGGGGGACTGAAGCTTTCTTT
15	-	TRBV27	TRBJ1-5	few	CASSLKAAGNQPQHF	TGTGCCAGCAGTTTAAAAGCGGCGGGCAATCAGCCCCAGCATTTT
13	-	TRBV18	TRBJ2-4	-	CASSPLRGNIQYF	TGTGCCAGCTCACCTCTGCGGGGAAACATTCAGTACTTC
14	-	TRBV28	TRBJ2-3	-	CASSWGRASPSSYF	TGTGCCAGCAGTTGGGGGAGAGCTAGCCCCTCCTCGTATTTT
14	-	TRBV6-2/TRBV6-3	TRBJ1-1	-	CASSGGTQLSGAFF	TGTGCCAGCAGCGGCGGGACCCAGTTGAGCGGAGCTTTCTTT
16	-	TRBV7-2	TRBJ2-2	-	CASSLSPTQNTGELFF	TGTGCCAGCAGCTTATCCCCGACCCAGAACACCGGGGAGCTGTTTTTT
13	-	TRBV19	TRBJ1-2	-	CATLPGSFYGYTF	TGTGCCACCCTACCGGGATCCTTCTATGGCTACACCTTC
15	TRBD1	TRBV11-2	TRBJ1-6	-	CASSFRDRVVGPLHF	TGTGCCAGCAGCTTCCGGGACAGGGTGGTAGGGCCCCTCCACTTT
18	-	TRBV7-9	TRBJ1-1	-	CASSGMSIRTDLNTEAFF	TGTGCCAGCAGCGGCATGTCGATTAGGACAGACTTGAACACTGAAGCTTTCTTT
15	-	TRBV7-2	TRBJ1-4	-	CASSLDGQWVEKLFF	TGTGCCAGCAGCTTAGACGGACAGTGGGTAGAAAAACTGTTTTTT
15	-	TRBV21-1	TRBJ1-2	-	CASSKTRQFFEGYTF	TGTGCCAGCAGCAAAACCCGACAGTTTTTTGAAGGCTACACCTTC